This T cell receptor (beta chain) was profiled in a study of CD8+CD57+ T cells in acquired aplastic anemia (dated by TCRdb to 2017 to 2018). For the wider study: A mean of 3.2 ug of DNA, ranging from about 0.19 to 27.4 ug, was extracted from sorted CD4+ and CD8+ cells. Mean read counts for healthy donor samples were 10 million to 10.8 million for CD4+ cells and some 12 million for CD8+ cells. Study-wide findings and limitations: CD8+ Simpson's diversity did not differ significantly between patients and healthy controls (P=0.060). Twenty-nine CD8+ CDR3 sequences were shared between patients and controls but appeared highly expressed in patients and within their immunodominant clones.

Genomic DNA was used as template for profiling of TCR beta VDJ combinations and CDR3 sequences. TCR repertoire sequencing was run on an Illumina HiSeq 2000. Per the source publication's procedure: Repertoires were assessed using TRBV/TRBJ rearrangement plots, CDR3 size and DJ length profiles, and Simpson's diversity index. The most abundant DNA sequence in the deep sequencing data was taken as the immunodominant clone. CDR3 amino acid sequences were screened for sharing across subjects and compared with published repertoires and the VDJdb database. In TCRdb, the public reads were trimmed at Q25 with fastp and aligned with MiXCR, with productive beta chains retained. A single entry per CDR3 protein holds the most common genes and DNA from its merged rows. The V and J calls come from TCRdb's annotation, not from the publication. Across this sample there are some 140,000 distinct CDR3 sequences, with around two fifths seen only once. 6.5% to 10% of the sample rests with the top ten.

Concerning this clonotype itself: Its antigen is currently not known. Base quality data are lacking; no much larger clone is found one base away.

The study deep-sequenced TCR repertoires of sorted CD4+ and CD8+ blood T cells from severe aplastic anemia patients and healthy subjects. Ficoll-Paque density gradient centrifugation was used to isolate peripheral blood mononuclear cells. Before DNA was extracted, CD4+ and CD8+ T cells were sorted using either FACS or magnetic beads. Trimming at the junction amounts to 6 bases on V and 4 bases on J, and the germline ends lie 11 bases apart. For CDR1 and CDR2, the germline V gene lists SNHLY and FYNNEI. CDR3 length: 13 amino acids, cysteine to phenylalanine. This entry keeps only the CDR3 DNA: 39 bases, framed from base 1.

The receptor was isolated from a human donor in good health, serving as a control. The chain uses TRBV2 and TRBJ2-3; the D gene is possibly TRBD2, with 6 bases matching. The sequenced material came from sorted CD4+, CD8+, or CD8+CD57+ T cells (not recorded which) from PBMCs. The nucleotide sequence is TGTGCCAGCAGCAGGACTACGGCAGATACGCAGTATTTT. It codes for CASSRTTADTQYF.